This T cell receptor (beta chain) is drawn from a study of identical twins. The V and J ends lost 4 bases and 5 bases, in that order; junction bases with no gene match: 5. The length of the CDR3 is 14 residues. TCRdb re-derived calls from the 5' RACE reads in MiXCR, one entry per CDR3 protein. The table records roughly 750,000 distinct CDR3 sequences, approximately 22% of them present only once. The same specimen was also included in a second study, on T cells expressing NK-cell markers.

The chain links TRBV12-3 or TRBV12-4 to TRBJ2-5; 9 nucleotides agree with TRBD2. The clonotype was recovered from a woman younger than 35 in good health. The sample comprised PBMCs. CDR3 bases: TGTGCCAGCAGTTCAGCTAGCGGGGCGGAGACCCAGTACTTC. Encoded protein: CASSSASGAETQYF.